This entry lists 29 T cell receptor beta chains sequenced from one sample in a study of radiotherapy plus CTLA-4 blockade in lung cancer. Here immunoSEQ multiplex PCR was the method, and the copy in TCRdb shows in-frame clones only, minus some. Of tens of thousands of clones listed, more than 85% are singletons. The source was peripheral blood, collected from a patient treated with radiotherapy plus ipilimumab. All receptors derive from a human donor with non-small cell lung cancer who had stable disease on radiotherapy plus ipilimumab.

CDR3 sequence reads: CASSSDNRVEKLFF. CDR3 coding DNA: TGCGCCAGCAGCTCGGACAACCGGGTCGAAAAACTGTTTTTT. The V call is TRBV5-1, the J call TRBJ1-4; D might be TRBD1 (5 bases). V lost 3 bases and J lost 8, with 14 bases in between. Germline V gives CDR1 SGHRS, CDR2 YFSETQ. CDR3 length equals 14 residues.

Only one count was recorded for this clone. The CDR3 protein is CASGGGPPFF. For the CDR3, the DNA is TGTGCCAGCGGGGGGGGACCTCCTTTCTTT. The J gene is TRBJ1-1, the V gene TRBV28, with D possibly matching TRBD1 (5 bases). This CDR3 is 10 amino acids long. The germline V gene encodes CDR1 MDHEN and CDR2 SYDVKM. Trimming took 8 bases from V and 12 from J, leaving 13 bases between them.

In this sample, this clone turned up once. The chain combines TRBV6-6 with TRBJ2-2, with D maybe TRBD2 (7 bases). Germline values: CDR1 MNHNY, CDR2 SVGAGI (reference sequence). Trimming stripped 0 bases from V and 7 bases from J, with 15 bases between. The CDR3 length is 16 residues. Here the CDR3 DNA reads TGTGCCAGCAGTTACTCAGGTGTAGGGGGGGACGGGGAGCTGTTTTTT. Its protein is CASSYSGVGGDGELFF.

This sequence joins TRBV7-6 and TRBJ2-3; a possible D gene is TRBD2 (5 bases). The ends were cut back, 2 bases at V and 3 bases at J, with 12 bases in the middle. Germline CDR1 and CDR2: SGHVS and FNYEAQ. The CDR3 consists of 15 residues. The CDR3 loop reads CASSLLAGTTDTQYF. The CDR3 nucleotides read TGTGCCAGCAGCTTACTAGCTGGTACAACAGATACGCAGTATTTT.

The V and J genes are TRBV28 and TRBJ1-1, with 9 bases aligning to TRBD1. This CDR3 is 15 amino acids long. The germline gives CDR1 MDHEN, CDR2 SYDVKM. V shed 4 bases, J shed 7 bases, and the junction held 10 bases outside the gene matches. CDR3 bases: TGTGCCAGCAGTTCCGCCGGACAGGGGTTTGGTGAAGCTTTCTTT. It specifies CASSSAGQGFGEAFF. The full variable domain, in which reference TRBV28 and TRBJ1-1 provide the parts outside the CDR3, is DVKVTQSSRYLVKRTGEKVFLECVQDMDHENMFWYRQDPGLGLRLIYFSYDVKMKEKGDIPEGYSVSREKKERFSLILESASTNQTSMYLCASSSAGQGFGEAFFGQGTRLTVV.

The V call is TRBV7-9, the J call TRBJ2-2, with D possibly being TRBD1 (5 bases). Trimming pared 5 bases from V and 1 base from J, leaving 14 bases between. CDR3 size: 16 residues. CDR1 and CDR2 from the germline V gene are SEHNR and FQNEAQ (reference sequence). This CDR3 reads CASSPLPGLNTGELFF. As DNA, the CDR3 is TGTGCCAGCAGCCCATTACCAGGGCTGAACACCGGGGAGCTGTTTTTT.

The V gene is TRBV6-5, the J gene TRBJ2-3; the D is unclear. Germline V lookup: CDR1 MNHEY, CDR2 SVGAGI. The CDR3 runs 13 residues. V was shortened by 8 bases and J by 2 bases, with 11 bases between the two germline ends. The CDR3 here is CASHLANTDTQYF. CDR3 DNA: TGTGCCAGCCACTTAGCTAACACAGATACGCAGTATTTT.

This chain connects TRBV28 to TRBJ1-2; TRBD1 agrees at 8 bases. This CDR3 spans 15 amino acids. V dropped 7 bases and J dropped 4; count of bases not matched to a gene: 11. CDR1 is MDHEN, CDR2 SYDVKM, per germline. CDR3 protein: CASIGQGANSYGYTF. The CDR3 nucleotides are TGTGCCAGCATAGGCCAGGGGGCGAATAGCTATGGCTACACCTTC.

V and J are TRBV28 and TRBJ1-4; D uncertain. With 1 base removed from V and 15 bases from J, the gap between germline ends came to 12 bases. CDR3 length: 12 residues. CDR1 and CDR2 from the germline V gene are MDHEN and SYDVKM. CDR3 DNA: TGTGCCAGCAGTTTATACCCCGACGTATTGTTTTTT. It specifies CASSLYPDVLFF.

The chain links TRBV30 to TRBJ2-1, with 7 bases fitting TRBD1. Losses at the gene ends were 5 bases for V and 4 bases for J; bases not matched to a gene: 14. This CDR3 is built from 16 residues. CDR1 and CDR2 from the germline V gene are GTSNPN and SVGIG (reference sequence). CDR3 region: CAWRSYRDSIYNEQFF. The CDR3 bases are TGTGCCTGGCGTAGCTACCGGGACAGTATTTACAATGAGCAGTTCTTC.

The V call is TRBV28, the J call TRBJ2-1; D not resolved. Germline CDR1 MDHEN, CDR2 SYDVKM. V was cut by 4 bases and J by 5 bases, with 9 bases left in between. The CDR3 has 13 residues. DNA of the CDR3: TGTGCCAGCAGTTCCACCCTCGACAATGAGCAGTTCTTC. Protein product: CASSSTLDNEQFF.

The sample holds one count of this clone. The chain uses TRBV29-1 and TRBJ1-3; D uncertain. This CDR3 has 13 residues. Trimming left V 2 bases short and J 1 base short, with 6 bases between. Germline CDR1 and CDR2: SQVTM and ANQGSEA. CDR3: CSVERNSGNTIYF. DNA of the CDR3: TGCAGCGTTGAAAGAAATTCTGGAAACACCATATATTTT.

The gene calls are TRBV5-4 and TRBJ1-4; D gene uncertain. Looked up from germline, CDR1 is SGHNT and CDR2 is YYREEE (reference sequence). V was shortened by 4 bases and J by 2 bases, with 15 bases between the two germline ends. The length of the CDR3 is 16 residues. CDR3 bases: TGTGCCAGCAGCATACGGCCCCTAGGGACTAATGAAAAACTGTTTTTT. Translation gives CASSIRPLGTNEKLFF.

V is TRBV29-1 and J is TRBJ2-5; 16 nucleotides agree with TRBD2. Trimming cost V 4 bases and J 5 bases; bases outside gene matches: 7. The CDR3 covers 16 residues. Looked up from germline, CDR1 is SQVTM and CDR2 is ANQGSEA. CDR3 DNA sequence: TGCAGCGTTGCCGGGACTAGCGGGAGGGTGGGCGAGACCCAGTACTTC. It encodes CSVAGTSGRVGETQYF.

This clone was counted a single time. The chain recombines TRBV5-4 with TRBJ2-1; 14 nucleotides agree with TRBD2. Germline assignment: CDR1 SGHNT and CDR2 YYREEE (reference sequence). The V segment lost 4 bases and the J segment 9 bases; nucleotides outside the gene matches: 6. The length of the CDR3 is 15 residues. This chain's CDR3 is CASSTGLAGAGEQFF. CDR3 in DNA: TGTGCCAGCAGCACGGGACTAGCGGGGGCTGGTGAGCAGTTCTTC.

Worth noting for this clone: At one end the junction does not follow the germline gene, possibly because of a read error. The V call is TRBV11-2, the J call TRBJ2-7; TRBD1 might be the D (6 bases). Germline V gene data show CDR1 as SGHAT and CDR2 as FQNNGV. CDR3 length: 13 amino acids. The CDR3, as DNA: TGTGCCAGCAGCCGCTGGGGGCAAGACGAGCGGTACTTC. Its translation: CASSRWGQDERYF.

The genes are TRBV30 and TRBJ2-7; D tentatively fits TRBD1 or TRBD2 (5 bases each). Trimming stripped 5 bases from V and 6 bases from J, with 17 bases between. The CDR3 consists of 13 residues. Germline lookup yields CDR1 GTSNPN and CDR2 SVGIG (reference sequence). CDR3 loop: CAWCDGVGTEQYF. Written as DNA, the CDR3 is TGTGCCTGGTGCGATGGGGTCGGGACCGAGCAGTACTTC.

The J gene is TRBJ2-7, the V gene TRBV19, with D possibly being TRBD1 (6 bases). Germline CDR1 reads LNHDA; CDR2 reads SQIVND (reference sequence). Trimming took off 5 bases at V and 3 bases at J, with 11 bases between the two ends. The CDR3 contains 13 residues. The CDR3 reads CASSLQGVYEQYF. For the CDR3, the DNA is TGTGCCAGTAGTTTACAGGGAGTCTACGAGCAGTACTTC. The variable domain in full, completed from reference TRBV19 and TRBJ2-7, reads DGGITQSPKYLFRKEGQNVTLSCEQNLNHDAMYWYRQDPGQGLRLIYYSQIVNDFQKGDIAEGYSVSREKKESFPLTVTSAQKNPTAFYLCASSLQGVYEQYFGPGTRLTVT.

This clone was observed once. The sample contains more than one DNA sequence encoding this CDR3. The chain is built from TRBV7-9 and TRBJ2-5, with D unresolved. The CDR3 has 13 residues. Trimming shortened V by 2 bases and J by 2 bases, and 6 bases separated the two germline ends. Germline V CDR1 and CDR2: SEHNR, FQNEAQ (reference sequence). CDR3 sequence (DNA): TGTGCCAGCAGCTTAAAGGGTCAAGAGACCCAGTACTTC. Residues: CASSLKGQETQYF.

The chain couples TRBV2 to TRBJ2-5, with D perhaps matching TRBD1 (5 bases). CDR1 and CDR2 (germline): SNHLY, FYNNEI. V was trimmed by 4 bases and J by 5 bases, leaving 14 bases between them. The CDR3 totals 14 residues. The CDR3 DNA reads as TGTGCCAGCAGTGCTTGGGGTGGGGCGGAGACCCAGTACTTC. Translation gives CASSAWGGAETQYF.

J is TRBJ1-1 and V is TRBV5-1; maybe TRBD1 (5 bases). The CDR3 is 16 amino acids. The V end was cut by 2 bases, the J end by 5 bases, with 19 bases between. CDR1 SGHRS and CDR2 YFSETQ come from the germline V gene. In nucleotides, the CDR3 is TGCGCCAGCAGCTTAAAGCAGGGTCGGTTAGGTACTGAAGCTTTCTTT. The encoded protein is CASSLKQGRLGTEAFF.

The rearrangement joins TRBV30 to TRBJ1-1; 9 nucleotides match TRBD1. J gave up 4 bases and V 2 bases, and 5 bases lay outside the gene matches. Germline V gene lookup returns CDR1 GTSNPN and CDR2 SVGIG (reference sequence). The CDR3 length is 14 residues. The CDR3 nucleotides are TGTGCCTGGAGTCATGAGACAGGGGGCACTGAAGCTTTCTTT. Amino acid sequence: CAWSHETGGTEAFF.

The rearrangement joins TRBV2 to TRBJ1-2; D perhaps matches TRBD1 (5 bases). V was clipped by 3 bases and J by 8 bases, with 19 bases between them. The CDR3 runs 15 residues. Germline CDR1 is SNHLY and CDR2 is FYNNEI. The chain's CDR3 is CASSETPLGALGYTF. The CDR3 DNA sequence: TGTGCCAGCAGTGAGACCCCTCTCGGGGCACTAGGCTACACCTTC. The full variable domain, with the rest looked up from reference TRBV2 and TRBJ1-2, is EPEVTQTPSHQVTQMGQEVILRCVPISNHLYFYWYRQILGQKVEFLVSFYNNEISEKSEIFDDQFSVERPDGSNFTLKIRSTKLEDSAMYFCASSETPLGALGYTFGSGTRLTVV.

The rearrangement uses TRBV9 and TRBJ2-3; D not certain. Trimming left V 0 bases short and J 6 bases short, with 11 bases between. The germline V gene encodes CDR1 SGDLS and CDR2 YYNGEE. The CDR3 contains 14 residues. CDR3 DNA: TGTGCCAGCAGCGTAGCGCACTCTGGGGATACGCAGTATTTT. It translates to CASSVAHSGDTQYF.

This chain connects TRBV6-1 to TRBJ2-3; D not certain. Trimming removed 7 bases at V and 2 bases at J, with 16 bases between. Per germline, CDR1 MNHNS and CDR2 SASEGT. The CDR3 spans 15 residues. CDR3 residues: CASTSSRTATDTQYF. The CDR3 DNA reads TGTGCCAGCACTTCCTCACGGACGGCCACAGATACGCAGTATTTT.

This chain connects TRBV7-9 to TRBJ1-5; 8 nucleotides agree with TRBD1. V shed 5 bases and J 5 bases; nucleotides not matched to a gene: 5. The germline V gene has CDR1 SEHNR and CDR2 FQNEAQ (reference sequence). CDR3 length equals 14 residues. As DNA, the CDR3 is TGTGCCAGCAGCACCGGGACAGGAGATCAGCCCCAGCATTTT. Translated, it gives CASSTGTGDQPQHF.

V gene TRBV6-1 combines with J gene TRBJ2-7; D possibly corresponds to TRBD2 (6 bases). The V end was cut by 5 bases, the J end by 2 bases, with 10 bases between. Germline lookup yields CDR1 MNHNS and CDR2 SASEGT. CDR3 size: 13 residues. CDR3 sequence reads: CASSREDTYEQYF. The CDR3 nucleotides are TGTGCCAGCAGTAGGGAGGATACCTACGAGCAGTACTTC.

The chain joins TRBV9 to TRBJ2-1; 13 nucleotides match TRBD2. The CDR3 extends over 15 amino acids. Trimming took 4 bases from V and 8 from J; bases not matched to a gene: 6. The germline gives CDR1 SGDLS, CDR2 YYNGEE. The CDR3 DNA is TGTGCCAGCAGCATCACTAGCGGGGGGGCCCATGAGCAGTTCTTC. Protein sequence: CASSITSGGAHEQFF. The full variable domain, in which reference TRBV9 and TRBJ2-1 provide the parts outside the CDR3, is DSGVTQTPKHLITATGQRVTLRCSPRSGDLSVYWYQQSLDQGLQFLIQYYNGEERAKGNILERFSAQQFPDLHSELNLSSLELGDSALYFCASSITSGGAHEQFFGPGTRLTVL.

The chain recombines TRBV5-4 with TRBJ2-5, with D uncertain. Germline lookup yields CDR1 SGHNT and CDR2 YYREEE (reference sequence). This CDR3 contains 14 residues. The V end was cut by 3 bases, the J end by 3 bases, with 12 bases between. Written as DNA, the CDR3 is TGTGCCAGCAGCTCCGGGTTCAGCAAAGAGACCCAGTACTTC. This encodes CASSSGFSKETQYF.